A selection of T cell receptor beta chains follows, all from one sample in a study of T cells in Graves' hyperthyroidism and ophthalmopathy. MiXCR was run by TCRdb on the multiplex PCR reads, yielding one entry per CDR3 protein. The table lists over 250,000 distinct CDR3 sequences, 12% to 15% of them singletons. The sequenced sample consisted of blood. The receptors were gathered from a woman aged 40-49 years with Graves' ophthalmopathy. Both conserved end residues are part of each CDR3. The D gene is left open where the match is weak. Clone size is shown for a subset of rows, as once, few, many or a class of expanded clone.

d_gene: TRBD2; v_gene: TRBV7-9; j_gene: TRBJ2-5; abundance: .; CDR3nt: TGTGCCAGCACCGATTACGGGGGGGAGCGGGAGACCCAGTACTTC; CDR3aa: CASTDYGGERETQYF
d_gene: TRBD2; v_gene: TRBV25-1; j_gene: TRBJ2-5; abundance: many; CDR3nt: TGTGCCAGCAGTGAATTTGCAGCGGGGGGGACCCAGTACTTC; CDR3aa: CASSEFAAGGTQYF
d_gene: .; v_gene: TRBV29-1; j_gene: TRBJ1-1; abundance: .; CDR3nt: TGCAGCGTTTCTGATGGTGCTTTCTTT; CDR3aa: CSVSDGAFF
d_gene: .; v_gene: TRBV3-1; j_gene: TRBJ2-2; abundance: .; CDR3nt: TGTGCCAGCAGCCCAGAATGGGGGGCCGGGGAGCTGTTTTTT; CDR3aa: CASSPEWGAGELFF
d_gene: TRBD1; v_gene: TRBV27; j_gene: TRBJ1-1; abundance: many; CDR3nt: TGTGCCAGCAGGCAGGGGGAGGATACTGAAGCTTTCTTT; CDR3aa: CASRQGEDTEAFF
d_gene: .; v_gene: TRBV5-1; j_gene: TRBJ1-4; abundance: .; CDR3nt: TGCGCCAGCAGCTTTAGCGAGGGGTATGAAAAACTGTTTTTT; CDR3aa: CASSFSEGYEKLFF
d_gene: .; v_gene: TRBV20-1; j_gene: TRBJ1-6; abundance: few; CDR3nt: TGCAGTGATTCCAGGGGAGATAATTCACCCCTCCACTTT; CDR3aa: CSDSRGDNSPLHF
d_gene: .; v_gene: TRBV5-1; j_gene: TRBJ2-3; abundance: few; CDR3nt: TGCGCCAGCTGGGGGGGGGCCCTCCCCACAGATACGCAGTATTTT; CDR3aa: CASWGGALPTDTQYF
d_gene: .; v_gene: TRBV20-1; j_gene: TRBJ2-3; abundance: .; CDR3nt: TGCAGTGCCCAAGAGTTAAGCACAGATACGCAGTATTTT; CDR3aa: CSAQELSTDTQYF
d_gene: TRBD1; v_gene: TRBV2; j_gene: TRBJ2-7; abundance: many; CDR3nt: TGTGCCAGCAGGACTGACAGGGAGCAAGGAGGGCAGTACTTC; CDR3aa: CASRTDREQGGQYF
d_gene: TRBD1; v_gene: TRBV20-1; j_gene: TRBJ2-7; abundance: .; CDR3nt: TGCAGTGCTAGGGGCCGACAGGGTCCCAACGAGCAGTACTTC; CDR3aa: CSARGRQGPNEQYF
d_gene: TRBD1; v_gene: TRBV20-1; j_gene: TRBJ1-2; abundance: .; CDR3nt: TGCAGTGCTAGACTTGATCCGGGACAGGGGTTCTTTGGCTATGGCTACACCTTC; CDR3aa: CSARLDPGQGFFGYGYTF
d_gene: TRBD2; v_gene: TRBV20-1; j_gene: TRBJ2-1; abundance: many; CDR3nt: TGCAGTGCTAGAGATCCTAGCGGGGCCAATGAGCAGTTCTTC; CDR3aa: CSARDPSGANEQFF
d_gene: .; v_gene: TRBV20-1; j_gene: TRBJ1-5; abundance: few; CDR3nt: TGCAGTGCAGTGCCGGGACACCCGAACAATCAGCCCCAGCATTTT; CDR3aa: CSAVPGHPNNQPQHF
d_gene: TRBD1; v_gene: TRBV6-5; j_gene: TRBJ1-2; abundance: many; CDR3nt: TGTGCCAGCAGTTACAGTCAGGGGGCTTGGGGCTACACCTTC; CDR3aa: CASSYSQGAWGYTF
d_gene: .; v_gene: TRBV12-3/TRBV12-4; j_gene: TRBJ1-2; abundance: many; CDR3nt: TGTGCCAGCAGTTTTTATTATGGCTACACCTTC; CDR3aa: CASSFYYGYTF
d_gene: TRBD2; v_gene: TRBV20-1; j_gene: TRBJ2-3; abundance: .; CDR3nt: TGCAGTGCTAGAGATAGTTCCGGGACTAGCGGGAGTTCAGATACGCAGTATTTT; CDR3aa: CSARDSSGTSGSSDTQYF
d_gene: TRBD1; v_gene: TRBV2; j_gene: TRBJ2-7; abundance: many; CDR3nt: TGTGCCAGCAGACTAGGGGGCACCAGGTACGAGCAGTACTTC; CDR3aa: CASRLGGTRYEQYF
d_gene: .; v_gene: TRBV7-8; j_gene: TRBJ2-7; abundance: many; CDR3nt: TGTGCCAGCAGCTCCCTAAGGAGGAGTTACGAGCAGTACTTC; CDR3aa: CASSSLRRSYEQYF
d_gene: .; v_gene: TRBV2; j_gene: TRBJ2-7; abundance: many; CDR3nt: TGTGCCAGCAGTAAAGGCACAGTTGGGTTGTACGAGCAGTACTTC; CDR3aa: CASSKGTVGLYEQYF
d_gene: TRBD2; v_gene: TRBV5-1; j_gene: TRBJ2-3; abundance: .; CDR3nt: TGCGCCAGCAGCCCGACTAGCCGACGCACAGATACGCAGTATTTT; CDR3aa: CASSPTSRRTDTQYF
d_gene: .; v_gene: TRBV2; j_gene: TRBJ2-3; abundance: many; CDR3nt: TGTGCCAGCAGTGATCGGCGCCAATTCACAGATACGCAGTATTTT; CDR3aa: CASSDRRQFTDTQYF
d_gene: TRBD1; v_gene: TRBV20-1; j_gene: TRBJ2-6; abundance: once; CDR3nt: TGCAGTGCTAGAGTCCATCCGGGACAGGGGGCGCGGGGGGCCAACGTCCTGACTTTC; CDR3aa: CSARVHPGQGARGANVLTF
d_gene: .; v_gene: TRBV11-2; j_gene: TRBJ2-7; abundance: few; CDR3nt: TGTGCCAGCAGCGTACGAGGTCCCGAGCAGTACTTC; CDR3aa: CASSVRGPEQYF
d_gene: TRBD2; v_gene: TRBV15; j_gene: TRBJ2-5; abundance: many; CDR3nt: TGTGCCACCAGCAAAGACCTAGCGGGGGGGCCCCGGGAGACCCAGTACTTC; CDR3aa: CATSKDLAGGPRETQYF
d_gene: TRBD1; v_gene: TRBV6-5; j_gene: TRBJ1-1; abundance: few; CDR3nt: TGTGCCAGCAGTTACAGGACAGGGGGCTACACTGAAGCTTTCTTT; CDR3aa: CASSYRTGGYTEAFF
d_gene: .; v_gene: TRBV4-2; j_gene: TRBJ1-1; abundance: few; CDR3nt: TGTGCCAGCACCAGATTAGATGGACTCATGAACACTGAAGCTTTCTTT; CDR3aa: CASTRLDGLMNTEAFF
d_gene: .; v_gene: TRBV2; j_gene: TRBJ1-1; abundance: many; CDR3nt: TGTGCCACCAGTTCGCGGGGGGGAACTGAAGCTTTCTTT; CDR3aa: CATSSRGGTEAFF
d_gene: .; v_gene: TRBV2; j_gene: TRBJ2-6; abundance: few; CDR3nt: TGTGCCAGCAGGCCTCGGGCGGGGGCGCCGGTTGGGGCCAACGTCCTGACTTTC; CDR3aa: CASRPRAGAPVGANVLTF
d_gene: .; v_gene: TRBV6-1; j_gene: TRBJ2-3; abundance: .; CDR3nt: TGTGCCAGCAGTGGGGGGGTAGCAATAGATACGCAGTATTTT; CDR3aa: CASSGGVAIDTQYF
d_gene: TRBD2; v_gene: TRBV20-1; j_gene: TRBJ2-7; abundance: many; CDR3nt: TGCAGTGCTAGACCCTTAGCGGGAGGGTCGTCCTACGAGCAGTACTTC; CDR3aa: CSARPLAGGSSYEQYF
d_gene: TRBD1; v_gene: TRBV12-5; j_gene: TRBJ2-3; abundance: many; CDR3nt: TGTGCTAGTGGTTGGACAGGGACAGCAGATACGCAGTATTTT; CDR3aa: CASGWTGTADTQYF
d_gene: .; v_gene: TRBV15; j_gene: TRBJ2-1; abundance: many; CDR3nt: TGTGCCACCAGCAGAGTTAAGGACGCCCGCAGGTTCTTC; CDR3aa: CATSRVKDARRFF
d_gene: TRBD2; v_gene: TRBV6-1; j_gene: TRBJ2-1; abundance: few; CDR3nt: TGTGCCAGCAGGTCGGGACTAGCGGGAGGAGACAGGAATGAGCAGTTCTTC; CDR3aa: CASRSGLAGGDRNEQFF
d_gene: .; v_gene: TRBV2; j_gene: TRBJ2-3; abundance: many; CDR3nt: TGTGCCAGCAGTGTAACAGCCAATACGCAGTATTTT; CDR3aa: CASSVTANTQYF
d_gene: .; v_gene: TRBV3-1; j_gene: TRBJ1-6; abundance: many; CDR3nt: TGTGCCAGCAGCCCATTCAGAAATTCACCCCTCCACTTT; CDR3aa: CASSPFRNSPLHF